Listed here are 9 T cell receptor beta chains from one sample, sequenced in a study of blood T cell repertoires in COVID-19. The data were produced by immunoSEQ multiplex PCR, yet TCRdb's version contains in-frame clones alone and is incomplete. The table lists around 76,000 clones, about 90% of them singletons. The specimen sequenced was peripheral blood. The receptors here all came from a human donor in a cohort sampled during active COVID-19.

V is TRBV11-2 and J is TRBJ1-1, with 9 bases lining up with TRBD1. Germline-derived CDR1 and CDR2 are SGHAT and FQNNGV. The V and J ends lost 5 bases and 0 bases, in that order; junction bases with no gene match: 16. The CDR3 runs 19 residues. The CDR3 DNA reads as TGTGCCAGCAGCATTCCGATTTTGAGGACAGGGGTCATGAACACTGAAGCTTTCTTT. Its protein product is CASSIPILRTGVMNTEAFF.

The chain is built from TRBV2 and TRBJ2-5; D is ambiguous. In germline, CDR1 is SNHLY, CDR2 FYNNEI. The CDR3 length is 15 residues. V lost 1 base to trimming and J lost 5 bases, with 14 bases between them. CDR3 in DNA: TGTGCCAGCAGTGAAGGTCTATCCCCTACGGAGACCCAGTACTTC. As protein: CASSEGLSPTETQYF.

The chain is built from TRBV6-2 or TRBV6-3 and TRBJ2-3; 7 bases agree with TRBD1. The CDR3 is 18 residues long. V trimming: 2 bases; J trimming: 0 bases; junction bases outside the gene matches: 11. In germline, CDR1 is MNHEY, CDR2 SVGEGT. For the CDR3, the DNA is TGTGCCAGCAGTTACCCTTCCCGGGACAGTATTAGCACAGATACGCAGTATTTT. It translates to CASSYPSRDSISTDTQYF.

The V gene is TRBV6-5, the J gene TRBJ2-7; the D gene is possibly TRBD2 (5 bases). CDR1 is MNHEY and CDR2 is SVGAGI in the germline V gene. V gave up 0 bases and J gave up 1 base, with 7 bases separating them. This CDR3 region has 14 residues. The CDR3 here is CASSYSIASYEQYF. The CDR3 DNA reads as TGTGCCAGCAGTTACTCGATAGCGTCCTACGAGCAGTACTTC.

The rearrangement links TRBV7-2 to TRBJ2-7, with D hard to call. CDR3 size: 11 residues. The V gene lost 5 bases and the J gene lost 5 bases, with 7 bases spanning the gap. Germline values: CDR1 SGHTA, CDR2 FQGNSA. In DNA, the CDR3 is TGTGCCAGCAGCCCCCGGGACGAGCAGTACTTC. It is translated as CASSPRDEQYF.

The count of this clone is one. This rearrangement joins TRBV12-5 to TRBJ2-6, with TRBD2 identical over 10 bases. Unmatched junction bases numbered 19, after V lost 5 bases and J lost 0 bases. Germline V gene sequence: CDR1 LGHNT, CDR2 FRNRAP. The CDR3 contains 22 residues. CDR3 in amino acids: CASGAKRLAGQALSSGANVLTF. CDR3 sequence (DNA): TGTGCTAGTGGTGCAAAAAGACTAGCGGGTCAAGCCTTAAGCTCTGGGGCCAACGTCCTGACTTTC.

CDR3 region: CASKTGTRGNEQYF. The CDR3 nucleotides are TGCGCCAGCAAAACCGGGACTAGAGGAAACGAGCAGTACTTC. This chain joins TRBV10-2 and TRBJ2-7, with 8 bases aligning to TRBD2. The CDR3 contains 14 residues. Trimming removed 7 bases from V and 5 bases from J; junction bases left unmatched: 10. Looked up from germline, CDR1 is WSHSY and CDR2 is SAAADI.

The V gene is TRBV7-6, the J gene TRBJ2-3; 13 bases are shared with TRBD2. The CDR3 totals 16 residues. After removal of 0 bases from V and 4 bases from J, the junction contained 1 base not matched to a gene. Germline V CDR1 and CDR2: SGHVS, FNYEAQ. The CDR3 reads CASSLAGTSGADTQYF. The DNA of the CDR3 is TGTGCCAGCAGCTTAGCTGGGACTAGCGGGGCAGATACGCAGTATTTT.

The gene calls are TRBV24-1 and TRBJ2-5, with TRBD1 identical over 12 bases. From germline, CDR1 is KGHDR and CDR2 SFDVKD. The V gene end was trimmed by 6 bases and the J gene end by 0 bases; junction bases not matched to a gene: 4. CDR3 size: 16 residues. In DNA, the CDR3 is TGTGCCACCAGTCCCGGGACAGGGGGCAACCAAGAGACCCAGTACTTC. This sequence encodes CATSPGTGGNQETQYF.